This entry lists 21 T cell receptor beta chains sequenced from one sample in a study of technical replicates of blood from a few donors (dated by TCRdb to 2016 to 2017). To prepare the library, the immunoSEQ multiplex PCR assay was applied. This immuneACCESS table, as held by TCRdb, lists in-frame sequences with V and J called but not all clones. Of the missing ones, under half trace to an unresolved V gene in checked studies; the others have no known cause. The sample profile shows about 89,000 clones; roughly 94% of them were found once. 0.24% of the sample comes from the top ten. What was sequenced was T cells isolated from PBMCs. These receptors were obtained from a human donor in good health.

This clone occurred a few times. The gene calls are TRBV5-4 and TRBJ2-1, with a tentative D call TRBD2 (6 bases). The CDR3 runs 16 residues. V lost 4 bases and J 0 bases, leaving 14 bases between the germline ends. Germline V CDR1 and CDR2: SGHNT, YYREEE (reference sequence). The CDR3 spells CASSIGAGSSYNEQFF. The CDR3 DNA is TGTGCCAGCAGCATAGGGGCGGGGAGCTCCTACAATGAGCAGTTCTTC.

The chain recombines TRBV11-2 with TRBJ2-2; 11 nucleotides line up with TRBD2. With 0 bases clipped from V and 7 bases from J, the junction kept 4 bases outside the gene matches. There are 16 residues in the CDR3. Germline values: CDR1 SGHAT, CDR2 FQNNGV. DNA for the CDR3: TGTGCCAGCAGCTTAGATGCGACTAGCGGGAACGGGGAGCTGTTTTTT. The encoded protein is CASSLDATSGNGELFF.

The rearrangement joins TRBV5-6 to TRBJ1-4; D unresolved. Germline CDR1 is SGHDT and CDR2 is YYEEEE. This CDR3 spans 19 amino acids. V was clipped by 4 bases and J by 7 bases, with 29 bases between them. CDR3: CASSTLRGWKSNGGEKLFF. DNA of the CDR3: TGTGCCAGCAGCACCCTAAGAGGGTGGAAATCCAATGGCGGTGAAAAACTGTTTTTT. Full variable domain (rest looked up from reference TRBV5-6 and TRBJ1-4): DAGVTQSPTHLIKTRGQQVTLRCSPKSGHDTVSWYQQALGQGPQFIFQYYEEEERQRGNFPDRFSGHQFPNYSSELNVNALLLGDSALYLCASSTLRGWKSNGGEKLFFGSGTQLSVL.

This chain links TRBV7-9 with TRBJ2-1, with D possibly matching TRBD1 (5 bases). The CDR3 covers 13 residues. V was clipped by 3 bases and J by 5 bases, with 8 bases between them. The germline gives CDR1 SEHNR, CDR2 FQNEAQ (reference sequence). CDR3: CASSFRVNNEQFF. The CDR3, as DNA: TGTGCCAGCAGCTTCAGGGTCAACAATGAGCAGTTCTTC.

The V and J genes are TRBV15 and TRBJ2-6; 12 bases fit TRBD2. Germline V lookup: CDR1 LNHNV, CDR2 YYDKDF (reference sequence). J gave up 1 base and V 1 base, and 5 bases lay outside the gene matches. CDR3 length equals 19 residues. The CDR3 sequence is CATSRGGGTSGSGANVLTF. CDR3 in DNA: TGTGCCACCAGCAGAGGGGGCGGGACTAGCGGGTCTGGGGCCAACGTCCTGACTTTC.

The CDR3 DNA reads as TGCAGCGTTCTCGCCCGGCCAGGGGGCACCGGGGAGCTGTTTTTT. Protein sequence: CSVLARPGGTGELFF. The genes are TRBV29-1 and TRBJ2-2; 7 nucleotides match TRBD1. Germline V CDR1 and CDR2: SQVTM, ANQGSEA. After removal of 5 bases from V and 4 bases from J, the junction contained 10 bases not matched to a gene. This CDR3 is 15 amino acids long.

The chain employs TRBV11-3 and TRBJ2-5; possibly TRBD1 for D (5 bases). Trimming shortened V by 5 bases and J by 5 bases, and 18 bases separated the two germline ends. The CDR3 consists of 15 residues. CDR1 and CDR2 from the germline V gene are SGHNT and YENEEA. Here the CDR3 DNA reads TGTGCCAGCAGCACCACCCCAGGGATGGGGGAGACCCAGTACTTC. Amino acid sequence: CASSTTPGMGETQYF.

The gene calls are TRBV15 and TRBJ2-7; TRBD1 is a possible D gene (6 bases). The germline V gene encodes CDR1 LNHNV and CDR2 YYDKDF (reference sequence). The V and J ends lost 8 bases and 1 base respectively, with 12 bases between them. The CDR3 has 13 residues. CDR3: CATPGRGSYEQYF. CDR3 nucleotide sequence: TGTGCCACCCCTGGCAGGGGATCCTACGAGCAGTACTTC.

The V and J genes are TRBV14 and TRBJ2-1; TRBD1 matches 7 bases. With 4 bases clipped from V and 4 bases from J, the junction kept 13 bases outside the gene matches. The CDR3 has 17 residues. CDR1 and CDR2 (germline): SGHDN, FVKESK. CDR3 region: CASSPFPYRGGYNEQFF. CDR3 nucleotide sequence: TGTGCCAGCAGCCCCTTTCCATACAGGGGTGGGTACAATGAGCAGTTCTTC.

This chain connects TRBV5-1 to TRBJ1-1; D call uncertain. CDR3 length: 14 residues. Germline V CDR1 and CDR2: SGHRS, YFSETQ. V was cut by 0 bases and J by 2 bases, with 8 bases left in between. The CDR3 spells CASSLEAGNTEAFF. The CDR3 bases are TGCGCCAGCAGCTTGGAGGCAGGAAACACTGAAGCTTTCTTT. Full variable domain (outside the CDR3, taken from reference TRBV5-1 and TRBJ1-1): KAGVTQTPRYLIKTRGQQVTLSCSPISGHRSVSWYQQTPGQGLQFLFEYFSETQRNKGNFPGRFSGRQFSNSRSEMNVSTLELGDSALYLCASSLEAGNTEAFFGQGTRLTVV.

V and J are TRBV5-1 and TRBJ2-1; possibly TRBD2 for D (6 bases). The CDR3 extends over 16 amino acids. V was cut by 5 bases and J by 9 bases, with 24 bases left in between. Germline values: CDR1 SGHRS, CDR2 YFSETQ. The CDR3, as DNA: TGCGCCAGCAGGTCGAGAGGGGACTCCATAGGCGGTGAGCAGTTCTTC. Its protein product is CASRSRGDSIGGEQFF.

The J gene is TRBJ2-7, the V gene TRBV29-1, with 7 bases lining up with TRBD2. The germline V gene encodes CDR1 SQVTM and CDR2 ANQGSEA. The CDR3 is made up of 14 amino acids. Trimming took 6 bases from V and 0 from J; bases not matched to a gene: 8. CDR3 in DNA: TGCAGCGTCGGCGGGGGAGAGAGCTCCTACGAGCAGTACTTC. As protein: CSVGGGESSYEQYF.

Written as DNA, the CDR3 is TGCGCCACTAGCGTTGGGGTCACCTCCGAGCAGTACTTC. It yields the protein CATSVGVTSEQYF. V and J are TRBV10-1 and TRBJ2-7, with D possibly matching TRBD2 (6 bases). Trimming shortened V by 10 bases and J by 6 bases, and 19 bases separated the two germline ends. Germline-derived CDR1 and CDR2 are WNHNN and SYGVQD (reference sequence). CDR3 length: 13 amino acids.

The chain couples TRBV29-1 to TRBJ2-2; possible D gene TRBD2, 6 bases. CDR3 length equals 15 residues. Trimming cost V 0 bases and J 0 bases, with 8 bases left between them. Germline V CDR1 and CDR2: SQVTM, ANQGSEA. The chain's CDR3 is CSVEDRDSNTGELFF. The DNA of the CDR3 is TGCAGCGTTGAAGATCGGGACTCGAACACCGGGGAGCTGTTTTTT.

CDR3 residues: CSLTGGTSTDTQYF. The CDR3, as DNA: TGCAGTCTTACAGGGGGCACTAGCACAGATACGCAGTATTTT. The V gene is TRBV29-1, the J gene TRBJ2-3, with TRBD1 identical over 9 bases. Germline values: CDR1 SQVTM, CDR2 ANQGSEA. This CDR3 spans 14 amino acids.

This clone was detected only once. The chain recombines TRBV5-1 with TRBJ2-7; 8 bases map to TRBD1. V trimming: 6 bases; J trimming: 3 bases; junction bases outside the gene matches: 5. This CDR3 contains 13 residues. The germline V gene encodes CDR1 SGHRS and CDR2 YFSETQ. CDR3 in amino acids: CASTQGANYEQYF. The CDR3 DNA sequence: TGCGCCAGCACCCAGGGGGCGAACTACGAGCAGTACTTC.

This rearrangement joins TRBV10-3 to TRBJ1-3; D unclear. The germline V gene encodes CDR1 ENHRY and CDR2 SYGVKD. V lost 8 bases and J lost 1, with 12 bases in between. This CDR3 spans 14 amino acids. The CDR3 coding sequence is TGTGCCATCTCGGCAGGTCTTTCTGGAAACACCATATATTTT. Its translation: CAISAGLSGNTIYF.

This chain uses TRBV30 with TRBJ1-2; D remains unclear. V lost 0 bases, J lost 4 bases, and 12 bases lay in between. The germline V gene encodes CDR1 GTSNPN and CDR2 SVGIG (reference sequence). The CDR3 covers 14 residues. CDR3 amino acids: CAWSVSGSFYGYTF. For the CDR3, the DNA is TGTGCCTGGAGTGTGTCAGGAAGCTTCTATGGCTACACCTTC.

This chain uses TRBV28 with TRBJ2-5; TRBD1 is a possible D gene (8 bases). V was clipped by 6 bases and J by 1 base, with 18 bases between them. The CDR3 covers 16 residues. CDR1 is MDHEN and CDR2 is SYDVKM in the germline V gene. CDR3 nucleotides: TGTGCCAGCAGCCAAGGACAGGGCGGGGGCCAAGAGACCCAGTACTTC. It codes for CASSQGQGGGQETQYF. Variable domain in full (rest from reference TRBV28 and TRBJ2-5): DVKVTQSSRYLVKRTGEKVFLECVQDMDHENMFWYRQDPGLGLRLIYFSYDVKMKEKGDIPEGYSVSREKKERFSLILESASTNQTSMYLCASSQGQGGGQETQYFGPGTRLLVL.

The chain is built from TRBV18 and TRBJ2-7; 11 bases match TRBD1. This CDR3 contains 18 residues. Per the germline V gene, CDR1 is KGHSH and CDR2 is LQKENI. Unmatched junction bases numbered 9, after V lost 0 bases and J lost 2 bases. CDR3: CASSPPNFPGQGAYEQYF. Written as DNA, the CDR3 is TGTGCCAGCTCACCACCTAACTTTCCGGGACAGGGGGCCTACGAGCAGTACTTC. The entire variable domain, with the rest obtained from reference TRBV18 and TRBJ2-7, is as follows: NAGVMQNPRHLVRRRGQEARLRCSPMKGHSHVYWYRQLPEEGLKFMVYLQKENIIDESGMPKERFSAEFPKEGPSILRIQQVVRGDSAAYFCASSPPNFPGQGAYEQYFGPGTRLTVT.

This chain connects TRBV27 to TRBJ2-4, with no clear D. The germline V and J ends were trimmed by 10 bases and 0 bases, with 13 bases remaining between them. CDR3 length: 14 amino acids. Germline V lookup: CDR1 MNHEY, CDR2 SMNVEV (reference sequence). The chain's CDR3 is CATHSFLAKNIQYF. In DNA form, the CDR3 reads TGTGCCACCCACAGCTTTCTAGCCAAAAACATTCAGTACTTC.